The source of this T cell receptor beta chain is a study of cytomegalovirus exposure and HLA in healthy donors. Study-wide results and limits: Later analysis demonstrated an association between a missense DCLRE1C variant and TCR beta V- and J-gene trimming.

To note about this clone: The antigen is not known.

PCR used 60 Vbeta primers and 13 Jbeta primers. The table came from immunoSEQ multiplex PCR; TCRdb's copy has only in-frame clones and leaves some out. This sample's table has under 40,000 clones. This TCR derives from a woman aged 40 to 50 in good health and CMV-seropositive. Specimen: PBMCs.

CDR3 in amino acids: CASSEYGTSGGFEQFF. In nucleotides, the CDR3 is TGTGCCAGCAGTGAATATGGGACTAGCGGGGGATTTGAGCAGTTCTTC. This chain links TRBV25-1 with TRBJ2-1, with TRBD2 identical over 14 bases. Germline loops: CDR1 MGHDK, CDR2 SYGVNS. With 0 bases clipped from V and 9 bases from J, the junction kept 4 bases outside the gene matches. The CDR3 length is 16 residues.